The 14 T cell receptor beta chains below were found in one sample sequenced in a study of T cell clonotyping in hematopoietic cell transplantation. Assay: immunoSEQ multiplex PCR; the TCRdb copy retains only in-frame clones and omits some. The sample records about 36,000 clones, around 95% being singletons. Indicated time point: recipient sample about 28 days before transplant, after cytoreduction. The sequencing used peripheral blood mononuclear cells, collected before stem cell transplant. The receptor set was obtained from a man aged 35-49 years with chronic myeloid leukemia. Some clones in this sample may be carry-over from other donors' samples.

The chain recombines TRBV5-1 with TRBJ2-7, with TRBD1 matching 9 bases. With 0 bases clipped from V and 5 bases from J, the junction kept 6 bases outside the gene matches. Germline V lookup: CDR1 SGHRS, CDR2 YFSETQ. This CDR3 spans 15 amino acids. In DNA form, the CDR3 reads TGCGCCAGCAGCTTGGCAAGGGACAGGGTCGACGAGCAGTACTTC. As protein: CASSLARDRVDEQYF.

The rearrangement uses TRBV4-1 and TRBJ1-1, with D perhaps TRBD1 (6 bases). The CDR3 is 16 amino acids. Per germline, CDR1 MGHRA and CDR2 YSYEKL. V shed 1 base and J shed 2 bases, with 14 bases lying between them. The CDR3 DNA follows: TGCGCCAGCAGCCAAGGGACAGCACCACTTAACACTGAAGCTTTCTTT. Translating it yields CASSQGTAPLNTEAFF.

CDR3 loop: CASSGGTIYEQYF. The DNA of the CDR3 is TGTGCCAGCAGTGGGGGGACAATATACGAGCAGTACTTC. J is TRBJ2-7 and V is TRBV2, with a possible D match to TRBD1 (6 bases). Trimming pared 4 bases from V and 4 bases from J, leaving 11 bases between. This CDR3 is built from 13 residues. From germline, CDR1 is SNHLY and CDR2 FYNNEI.

The chain employs TRBV2 and TRBJ1-5; 7 positions agree with TRBD1. Trimming cost V 7 bases and J 8 bases; bases outside gene matches: 8. From germline, CDR1 is SNHLY and CDR2 FYNNEI. The length of the CDR3 is 13 residues. The DNA of the CDR3 is TGTGCCAGCATCCTAAACAGGGGAGAGCCCCAGCATTTT. This sequence encodes CASILNRGEPQHF.

The rearrangement joins TRBV30 to TRBJ1-4; no reliable D call. The CDR3 runs to 17 residues. CDR1 and CDR2 from the germline V gene are GTSNPN and SVGIG (reference sequence). The germline V and J ends were trimmed by 7 bases and 0 bases, with 21 bases remaining between them. CDR3 residues: CASVGMGRRSTNEKLFF. CDR3 nucleotides: TGTGCCTCTGTGGGGATGGGCAGACGATCAACTAATGAAAAACTGTTTTTT. The whole variable domain, filled in from reference TRBV30 and TRBJ1-4, reads SQTIHQWPATLVQPVGSPLSLECTVEGTSNPNLYWYRQAAGRGLQLLFYSVGIGQISSEVPQNLSASRPQDRQFILSSKKLLLSDSGFYLCASVGMGRRSTNEKLFFGSGTQLSVL.

The chain employs TRBV30 and TRBJ2-2; D ambiguous. V lost 3 bases, J lost 6 bases, and 11 bases lay in between. CDR1 and CDR2 (germline): GTSNPN, SVGIG (reference sequence). This CDR3 comprises 13 residues. CDR3 sequence (DNA): TGTGCCTGGAGGCTGGGTCCGGCCGGGGAGCTGTTTTTT. The encoded protein is CAWRLGPAGELFF. The variable domain in full, completed from reference TRBV30 and TRBJ2-2, reads SQTIHQWPATLVQPVGSPLSLECTVEGTSNPNLYWYRQAAGRGLQLLFYSVGIGQISSEVPQNLSASRPQDRQFILSSKKLLLSDSGFYLCAWRLGPAGELFFGEGSRLTVL.

This clone was detected a few times. The rearrangement links TRBV20-1 to TRBJ1-2; D gene uncertain. Germline V gene data show CDR1 as DFQATT and CDR2 as SNEGSKA (reference sequence). V was cut by 6 bases and J by 5 bases, with 10 bases left in between. The CDR3 is made up of 11 amino acids. The CDR3 region is CSADEGYGYTF. The DNA of the CDR3 is TGCAGTGCGGACGAGGGTTATGGCTACACCTTC.

This clone appeared a single time. The chain employs TRBV2 and TRBJ1-1, with 7 bases identical to TRBD1. Germline-derived CDR1 and CDR2 are SNHLY and FYNNEI. The CDR3 runs 15 residues. The V segment lost 4 bases and the J segment 3 bases; nucleotides outside the gene matches: 8. As DNA, the CDR3 is TGTGCCAGCAGTGTCACAGGGGAAGGTGACACTGAAGCTTTCTTT. Its translation is CASSVTGEGDTEAFF.

The chain combines TRBV6-5 with TRBJ1-6; 8 bases fit TRBD1. The CDR3 consists of 15 residues. The germline gives CDR1 MNHEY, CDR2 SVGAGI. The V segment lost 7 bases and the J segment 5 bases; nucleotides outside the gene matches: 7. The CDR3, as DNA: TGTGCCAGCAACCCCTCGGGACAGGATAATTCACCCCTCCACTTT. Translation gives CASNPSGQDNSPLHF.

The V and J genes are TRBV28 and TRBJ1-4; a weak D match, TRBD1 (5 bases). CDR1 MDHEN and CDR2 SYDVKM come from the germline V gene. Trimming removed 4 bases from V and 8 bases from J, with 23 bases in between. This CDR3 contains 17 residues. CDR3 in amino acids: CASSSPSYSERGEKLFF. The CDR3 coding sequence is TGTGCCAGCAGTTCCCCCTCCTACAGCGAACGGGGGGAAAAACTGTTTTTT.

The V gene is TRBV19, the J gene TRBJ2-5; 7 bases fit TRBD1. CDR1 is LNHDA and CDR2 is SQIVND in the germline V gene (reference sequence). The trim removed 6 bases at V and 5 bases at J, leaving 6 bases unmatched. This CDR3 is built from 13 residues. The CDR3 DNA sequence: TGTGCCAGTAGACTACAGGGGCGCGAGACCCAGTACTTC. It codes for CASRLQGRETQYF.

The chain uses TRBV9 and TRBJ1-5; no definite D call. Between the trimmed V and J ends, which lost 4 bases and 1 base, there was a span of 12 bases. There are 15 residues in the CDR3. In germline, CDR1 is SGDLS, CDR2 YYNGEE. The CDR3, as DNA: TGTGCCAGCAGCATATCCTGGGCCAGCAATCAGCCCCAGCATTTT. It codes for CASSISWASNQPQHF.

This rearrangement joins TRBV29-1 to TRBJ1-2, with D unclear. CDR1 and CDR2 (germline): SQVTM, ANQGSEA. The CDR3 is 13 residues long. Trimming removed 5 bases from V and 5 bases from J, with 15 bases in between. CDR3 amino acids: CSVKGGSDYGYTF. CDR3 nucleotides: TGCAGCGTTAAGGGAGGCAGCGATTATGGCTACACCTTC.

V is TRBV11-3 and J is TRBJ2-7; 10 bases line up with TRBD1. V shed 3 bases, J shed 0 bases, and the junction held 8 bases outside the gene matches. The CDR3 runs to 17 residues. CDR1 and CDR2 from the germline V gene are SGHNT and YENEEA. CDR3 in amino acids: CASSLGQGTPSSYEQYF. The CDR3 region has the DNA TGTGCCAGCAGCTTGGGACAGGGGACCCCCAGCTCCTACGAGCAGTACTTC.